This record concerns one TCR beta chain sequence. Its antigen specificity is not known. It has no much larger one-base neighbor in the sample; base qualities were not kept. The immunoSEQ assay amplified TCRB CDR3 regions from 1.5 to 2.5 micrograms of genomic DNA, or from all available DNA when less than that amount was available. For multiplex PCR, 60 forward primers for TCR V beta segments and 13 reverse primers for J beta segments were used. Synthetic control templates were spiked into each sample at limiting dilution to estimate reads per starting template. The Illumina HiSeq System generated 87 bp sequencing reads. On the authors' methods: PCR and sequencing errors were removed by a nearest neighbor algorithm that merged closely related sequences. TCR overlap was measured as the percentage of unique tumor TCR beta sequences also present in the same patient's peripheral blood. TCRdb retrieved this table from immuneACCESS and kept in-frame rearrangements only. Not all clones are present; in checked studies, unresolved V genes account for under half, and no reason is known for the remainder. Clone size and the V and J calls come from that table; the DNA yielded D and trimming. In all, the sample holds some 100,000 clones, and about 80% of those were seen once. The top ten constitute around 5.4% of the sample.

Trimming takes 3 bases off V and 7 bases off J; junction bases not matched to a gene: 3. For CDR1 and CDR2, the germline V gene (reference sequence) lists MNHEY and SMNVEV. Spanning cysteine to phenylalanine, the CDR3 consists of 13 amino acids. Only CDR3 DNA remains: 39 bases, in frame from the first base. This sample is part of a study of glioma-infiltrating T cells after dendritic cell vaccination (dated by TCRdb to 2016 to 2018). For context, the study as a whole: The cohort included 15 or so glioblastoma patients drawn from Phase I and II dendritic cell vaccination trials, of whom 9 were newly diagnosed and 6 had recurrent disease. The vaccine consisted of monocyte-derived dendritic cells cultured less than nine days with IL-4 and GM-CSF, then pulsed overnight with autologous tumor lysate. Tumor-infiltrating lymphocyte content was quantified and tumor and blood repertoires were compared in dendritic cell-vaccinated glioblastoma patients by deep sequencing of TCR beta CDR3 regions. Survival after dendritic cell vaccination was correlated with TCR sequencing metrics such as TIL content and the overlap between tumor and blood repertoires. Each patient got three intradermal injections of the dendritic cell vaccine, spaced at biweekly intervals, in the arm below the axilla. Between about 2003 and 2012, patients were given autologous tumor lysate-pulsed dendritic cell vaccination.

Selection of patients required sufficient residual fresh-frozen tumor tissue and over two years of available survival data. Although molecular status otherwise differed among the glioblastoma patients, no patient had an isocitrate dehydrogenase mutation. PBMC were collected before vaccination, two weeks after the third vaccination, and at tumor progression when it occurred. The Qiagen DNeasy Blood extraction Kit was used for extraction of genomic DNA. Points the paper makes about the study in general: Higher estimated pretreatment TIL content predicted longer time to progression and overall survival after dendritic cell vaccination. The cohort was small and heterogeneous, only a few patients had full blood and tumor sets, and even fewer had initial-recurrent tumor pairs. The three-group TCR overlap response model was characterized as speculative, and prospective validation of the model was stated to be required. No direct relationship between TCR clonality and survival was found, suggesting that a diverse polyclonal response may matter.

The sequencing here drew on blood, taken before dendritic cell vaccination. This TCR was sampled from a human donor with glioblastoma. In this chain, TRBV27 is recombined with TRBJ1-2, and 9 junctional nucleotides match TRBD1. Here is the DNA: TGTGCCAGCAGTTTCGCGGACAGGGGTGGCTACACCTTC. Its translation reads: CASSFADRGGYTF.